The 19 T cell receptor beta chains given below trace back to one sample, sequenced in a study of blood T cell repertoires in COVID-19. The table came from immunoSEQ multiplex PCR; TCRdb's copy has only in-frame clones and leaves some out. The table shows around 26,000 clones, with around 92% occurring only once. Sequenced sample: peripheral blood. These receptors all come from a human donor in a cohort sampled during active COVID-19.

This chain joins TRBV11-2 and TRBJ1-2; D perhaps matches TRBD1 (6 bases). V was clipped by 11 bases and J by 10 bases, with 26 bases between them. This CDR3 region has 14 residues. CDR1 SGHAT and CDR2 FQNNGV come from the germline V gene. The CDR3 here is CAPPRGQRDPDYTF. DNA for the CDR3: TGTGCCCCCCCCCGGGGACAAAGGGATCCTGACTACACCTTC. The complete variable domain, with remaining parts taken from reference TRBV11-2 and TRBJ1-2, reads EAGVAQSPRYKIIEKRQSVAFWCNPISGHATLYWYQQILGQGPKLLIQFQNNGVVDDSQLPKDRFSAERLKGVDSTLKIQPAKLEDSAVYLCAPPRGQRDPDYTFGSGTRLTVV.

The chain joins TRBV4-1 to TRBJ1-2, with D perhaps matching TRBD1 (6 bases). The CDR3 length is 15 residues. Trimming pared 1 base from V and 2 bases from J, leaving 11 bases between. The germline gives CDR1 MGHRA, CDR2 YSYEKL. Here the CDR3 DNA reads TGCGCCAGCAGCCAAGGGACAGCGGTAAACTATGGCTACACCTTC. Its protein product is CASSQGTAVNYGYTF.

This rearrangement joins TRBV11-3 to TRBJ2-7, with 9 bases lining up with TRBD1. Germline lookup yields CDR1 SGHNT and CDR2 YENEEA. Trimming at V came to 8 bases and at J to 1 base, leaving 6 bases not matched to a gene. CDR3 size: 14 residues. DNA for the CDR3: TGTGCCAGCTCAGGGACAGGGTCGTCCTACGAGCAGTACTTC. It codes for CASSGTGSSYEQYF.

The V call is TRBV5-8, the J call TRBJ2-1, with D possibly matching TRBD1 (6 bases). The CDR3 contains 15 residues. V lost 4 bases and J 3 bases, leaving 14 bases between the germline ends. In germline, CDR1 is SGHTS, CDR2 YDEGEE. In DNA, the CDR3 is TGTGCCAGCAGCCTTCGGGGACAACTCTACAATGAGCAGTTCTTC. This codes for CASSLRGQLYNEQFF.

The chain has TRBV18 and TRBJ2-3; TRBD2 matches 8 bases. CDR1 and CDR2 (germline): KGHSH, LQKENI. The CDR3 spans 15 residues. V lost 3 bases and J lost 0; bases outside the gene matches: 2. Written as DNA, the CDR3 is TGTGCCAGCTCACCGAGCGGGGGAAGCACAGATACGCAGTATTTT. This encodes CASSPSGGSTDTQYF.

The chain couples TRBV2 to TRBJ1-1; 7 nucleotides agree with TRBD1. Germline V gives CDR1 SNHLY, CDR2 FYNNEI. The CDR3 extends over 15 amino acids. V lost 6 bases to trimming and J lost 2 bases; unmatched junction nucleotides: 9. The CDR3 DNA sequence: TGTGCCAGCAGGGAGGGGGCGGGAGGTAACACTGAAGCTTTCTTT. Amino acid sequence: CASREGAGGNTEAFF.

The genes are TRBV9 and TRBJ1-1, with TRBD1 identical over 7 bases. The CDR3 covers 16 residues. Germline V gene data show CDR1 as SGDLS and CDR2 as YYNGEE. After removal of 0 bases from V and 5 bases from J, the junction contained 10 bases not matched to a gene. CDR3 sequence reads: CASSVVTGRTGTEAFF. The CDR3, as DNA: TGTGCCAGCAGCGTAGTGACAGGGCGGACGGGGACTGAAGCTTTCTTT.

This clone was recorded only once. This sequence joins TRBV5-8 and TRBJ2-5; 16 bases agree with TRBD2. J gave up 5 bases and V 0 bases, and 7 bases lay outside the gene matches. The CDR3 totals 18 residues. CDR1 SGHTS and CDR2 YDEGEE come from the germline V gene. CDR3 protein: CASSLALGTSGGAETQYF. In DNA, the CDR3 is TGTGCCAGCAGCTTGGCCCTCGGGACTAGCGGGGGGGCCGAGACCCAGTACTTC. The entire variable domain, with the rest obtained from reference TRBV5-8 and TRBJ2-5, is as follows: EAGVTQSPTHLIKTRGQQATLRCSPISGHTSVYWYQQALGLGLQFLLWYDEGEERNRGNFPPRFSGRQFPNYSSELNVNALELEDSALYLCASSLALGTSGGAETQYFGPGTRLLVL.

This chain connects TRBV7-2 to TRBJ1-6; D not resolved. Trimming removed 3 bases at V and 5 bases at J, with 8 bases between. This CDR3 region has 14 residues. Germline V lookup: CDR1 SGHTA, CDR2 FQGNSA. The CDR3 bases are TGTGCCAGCAGCTTCGAGACAAATAATTCACCCCTCCACTTT. Encoded protein: CASSFETNNSPLHF.

This clone was recorded only once. This chain connects TRBV29-1 to TRBJ2-3; 8 nucleotides line up with TRBD2. The V gene's germline CDR1 is SQVTM and CDR2 ANQGSEA. The CDR3 sequence is 13 residues long. Trimming cost V 7 bases and J 5 bases; bases outside gene matches: 8. CDR3 nucleotide sequence: TGCAGCGCCATGCGGGGGGCGGGAGATACGCAGTATTTT. Its protein is CSAMRGAGDTQYF.

The chain is built from TRBV11-3 and TRBJ2-3, with TRBD2 matching over 7 bases. Germline assignment: CDR1 SGHNT and CDR2 YENEEA. V lost 5 bases, J lost 0 bases, and 11 bases stayed unmatched. This CDR3 is built from 17 residues. The CDR3 reads CASSLDLTSRSTDTQYF. Here the CDR3 DNA reads TGTGCCAGCAGCCTCGACCTGACTAGCAGGAGCACAGATACGCAGTATTTT.

This rearrangement joins TRBV19 to TRBJ1-1; D is ambiguous. The germline V and J ends were trimmed by 8 bases and 1 base, with 14 bases remaining between them. The CDR3 extends over 14 amino acids. The germline CDR1 and CDR2 sequences are LNHDA and SQIVND (reference sequence). CDR3 in amino acids: CASENPGRNTEAFF. CDR3 coding DNA: TGTGCCAGTGAGAATCCCGGGAGGAACACTGAAGCTTTCTTT.

V and J are TRBV11-3 and TRBJ2-2; maybe TRBD2 (5 bases). CDR1 is SGHNT and CDR2 is YENEEA in the germline V gene. This CDR3 is built from 15 residues. Trimming pared 4 bases from V and 7 bases from J, leaving 16 bases between. The CDR3 here is CASSSWARDGGELFF. The CDR3 nucleotides read TGTGCCAGCAGCTCATGGGCACGGGATGGCGGGGAGCTGTTTTTT. The full variable domain, with the rest looked up from reference TRBV11-3 and TRBJ2-2, is EAGVVQSPRYKIIEKKQPVAFWCNPISGHNTLYWYLQNLGQGPELLIRYENEEAVDDSQLPKDRFSAERLKGVDSTLKIQPAELGDSAVYLCASSSWARDGGELFFGEGSRLTVL.

The genes are TRBV18 and TRBJ2-7; maybe TRBD2 (5 bases). This CDR3 region has 13 residues. The V gene's germline CDR1 is KGHSH and CDR2 LQKENI. The V gene lost 3 bases and the J gene lost 4 bases, with 10 bases spanning the gap. Here the CDR3 DNA reads TGTGCCAGCTCACCGAGAGGGCGATACGAGCAGTACTTC. Protein: CASSPRGRYEQYF.

This chain links TRBV5-1 with TRBJ2-3, with D possibly matching TRBD2 (6 bases). Trimming pared 1 base from V and 2 bases from J, leaving 11 bases between. Germline values: CDR1 SGHRS, CDR2 YFSETQ. The CDR3 loop spans 15 amino acids. The CDR3 region is CASSLSGTYTDTQYF. The CDR3 bases are TGCGCCAGCAGCTTGTCGGGGACTTACACAGATACGCAGTATTTT.

The J gene is TRBJ1-4, the V gene TRBV5-4; 7 nucleotides align to TRBD1. V shed 3 bases and J 2 bases; nucleotides not matched to a gene: 4. CDR3 length: 15 amino acids. The germline V gene encodes CDR1 SGHNT and CDR2 YYREEE (reference sequence). The CDR3 protein is CASSWKTGTNEKLFF. The CDR3 region has the DNA TGTGCCAGCAGCTGGAAGACAGGGACTAATGAAAAACTGTTTTTT.

The chain links TRBV24-1 to TRBJ2-3; 7 bases fit TRBD2. The CDR3 is made up of 16 amino acids. Germline-derived CDR1 and CDR2 are KGHDR and SFDVKD. J was trimmed by 5 bases and V by 5 bases; bases with no gene match: 12. The CDR3 sequence is CATSGGSGYPLDTQYF. CDR3 DNA sequence: TGTGCCACCAGTGGGGGTAGCGGGTATCCCCTAGATACGCAGTATTTT.

This chain links TRBV10-1 with TRBJ2-3, with a tentative D call TRBD2 (7 bases). CDR3 length: 18 amino acids. With 2 bases removed from V and 2 bases from J, the gap between germline ends came to 20 bases. Germline V CDR1 and CDR2: WNHNN, SYGVQD (reference sequence). The CDR3 sequence: CASSEKGGRASLTDTQYF. CDR3 sequence (DNA): TGCGCCAGCAGTGAGAAGGGGGGGCGGGCTTCCCTCACAGATACGCAGTATTTT.

The chain recombines TRBV19 with TRBJ2-7; D might be TRBD1 (5 bases). The CDR3 has 16 residues. Germline V gene data show CDR1 as LNHDA and CDR2 as SQIVND (reference sequence). Trimming pared 3 bases from V and 1 base from J, leaving 16 bases between. CDR3 DNA: TGTGCCAGTAGTATCAATCCCCCAAGGGGATCCTACGAGCAGTACTTC. It specifies CASSINPPRGSYEQYF.